These 22 T cell receptor beta chains were sequenced from one sample in a study of blood T cell repertoires in COVID-19. TCRdb keeps only in-frame clones here, not all; method: immunoSEQ multiplex PCR. The table lists some 160,000 clones, approximately 80% of them singletons. The material sequenced was peripheral blood. Source of these receptors: a woman older than 75 with acute or convalescent COVID-19.

This clone was observed a handful of times. V gene TRBV2 combines with J gene TRBJ2-5; 7 bases align to TRBD1. The CDR3 loop spans 14 amino acids. Germline CDR1 is SNHLY and CDR2 is FYNNEI. The trim removed 7 bases at V and 1 base at J, leaving 6 bases unmatched. The CDR3 nucleotides are TGTGCCAGCAAGAAAGACAGGGTCCAAGAGACCCAGTACTTC. It codes for CASKKDRVQETQYF.

The V call is TRBV28, the J call TRBJ2-7, with 10 bases aligning to TRBD1. V lost 4 bases, J lost 2 bases, and 5 bases stayed unmatched. The CDR3 is 15 residues long. CDR1 and CDR2 (germline): MDHEN, SYDVKM. The CDR3 here is CASSSRQGATYEQYF. The CDR3, as DNA: TGTGCCAGCAGTTCACGACAGGGGGCCACCTACGAGCAGTACTTC.

This chain links TRBV19 with TRBJ1-5; a possible D gene is TRBD1 (5 bases). This CDR3 region has 13 residues. From germline, CDR1 is LNHDA and CDR2 SQIVND (reference sequence). Trimming took 6 bases from V and 3 from J, leaving 9 bases between them. The CDR3 nucleotides are TGTGCCAGTAGGAACAGGTACAATCAGCCCCAGCATTTT. Its protein is CASRNRYNQPQHF.

The chain joins TRBV2 to TRBJ2-3; D is undetermined. The CDR3 consists of 12 residues. Germline V gene data show CDR1 as SNHLY and CDR2 as FYNNEI. With 5 bases removed from V and 2 bases from J, the gap between germline ends came to 5 bases. The CDR3 loop is CASSYITDTQYF. DNA of the CDR3: TGTGCCAGCAGTTACATCACAGATACGCAGTATTTT.

The chain carries TRBV11-2 and TRBJ1-2; D not certain. The CDR3 covers 14 residues. Trimming removed 3 bases at V and 6 bases at J, with 14 bases between. CDR1 and CDR2 from the germline V gene are SGHAT and FQNNGV. CDR3: CASSLRRQLDGYTF. The CDR3 nucleotides read TGTGCCAGCAGCTTGCGCAGACAACTCGATGGCTACACCTTC. Supplemented by reference TRBV11-2 and TRBJ1-2, the full variable domain reads EAGVAQSPRYKIIEKRQSVAFWCNPISGHATLYWYQQILGQGPKLLIQFQNNGVVDDSQLPKDRFSAERLKGVDSTLKIQPAKLEDSAVYLCASSLRRQLDGYTFGSGTRLTVV.

The chain carries TRBV29-1 and TRBJ2-1; 10 nucleotides align to TRBD2. The CDR3 consists of 15 residues. With V trimmed by 2 bases and J by 9 bases, 10 bases remained unmatched. CDR1 and CDR2 (germline): SQVTM, ANQGSEA. The CDR3 region is CSVEFLAGALGEQFF. Written as DNA, the CDR3 is TGCAGCGTTGAATTTCTAGCGGGGGCCCTCGGTGAGCAGTTCTTC.

The chain links TRBV5-4 to TRBJ2-3; TRBD2 matches 14 bases. Germline loops: CDR1 SGHNT, CDR2 YYREEE (reference sequence). The CDR3 spans 16 residues. The V gene end was trimmed by 1 base and the J gene end by 4 bases; junction bases not matched to a gene: 2. CDR3 residues: CASSLRLAGGADTQYF. The DNA for the CDR3 is TGTGCCAGCAGCTTGAGACTAGCGGGAGGGGCAGATACGCAGTATTTT. Complete variable domain (other parts from reference TRBV5-4 and TRBJ2-3): ETGVTQSPTHLIKTRGQQVTLRCSSQSGHNTVSWYQQALGQGPQFIFQYYREEENGRGNFPPRFSGLQFPNYSSELNVNALELDDSALYLCASSLRLAGGADTQYFGPGTRLTVL.

The chain has TRBV5-1 and TRBJ2-7; D perhaps matches TRBD1 (5 bases). Trimming left V 1 base short and J 2 bases short, with 10 bases between. Germline V gene sequence: CDR1 SGHRS, CDR2 YFSETQ. The CDR3 has 14 amino acids. The CDR3: CASSLQGLAYEQYF. CDR3 nucleotide sequence: TGCGCCAGCAGCTTGCAGGGTTTGGCCTACGAGCAGTACTTC.

V usage is TRBV2 and J usage is TRBJ2-5, with D tentatively TRBD2 (6 bases). CDR1 is SNHLY, CDR2 FYNNEI, per germline. Trimming took off 9 bases at V and 2 bases at J, with 13 bases between the two ends. The CDR3 covers 13 residues. CDR3 loop: CASNLASQETQYF. The CDR3 region has the DNA TGTGCCAGTAACCTAGCGTCTCAAGAGACCCAGTACTTC.

The chain recombines TRBV10-1 with TRBJ1-1; 7 nucleotides align to TRBD1. The CDR3 consists of 14 residues. V shed 6 bases, J shed 4 bases, and the junction held 8 bases outside the gene matches. The germline V gene has CDR1 WNHNN and CDR2 SYGVQD (reference sequence). The CDR3 reads CASRNSGGGTEAFF. DNA for the CDR3: TGCGCCAGCAGGAATTCAGGGGGAGGCACTGAAGCTTTCTTT.

Comment on this clone: One junction end disagrees with the germline gene, perhaps due to a read error. This CDR3 is CASSVDQGFEQYF. The CDR3, as DNA: TGTGCCAGTAGTGTAGATCAGGGATTCGAGCAGTACTTC. The chain recombines TRBV19 with TRBJ2-7; TRBD1 is a possible D gene (5 bases). The length of the CDR3 is 13 residues. Looked up from germline, CDR1 is LNHDA and CDR2 is SQIVND (reference sequence). Combining the CDR3 with reference TRBV19 and TRBJ2-7 gives the whole variable domain DGGITQSPKYLFRKEGQNVTLSCEQNLNHDAMYWYRQDPGQGLRLIYYSQIVNDFQKGDIAEGYSVSREKKESFPLTVTSAQKNPTAFYLCASSVDQGFEQYFGPGTRLTVT.

Remarks on this clone: Because the CDR3's place on the DNA is in doubt, the DNA is left out and the CDR3 is given as listed by TCRdb. CDR3 residues: CASSSSGQPQNTEAFF. V gene TRBV28 combines with J gene TRBJ1-1; TRBD1, the table's D call, lacks a check against the DNA. Germline CDR1 reads MDHEN; CDR2 reads SYDVKM. The CDR3 has 16 amino acids, counting both end residues.

The chain is built from TRBV19 and TRBJ1-2, with a possible D match to TRBD1 (5 bases). CDR1 is LNHDA, CDR2 SQIVND, per germline (reference sequence). Trimming left V 11 bases short and J 2 bases short, with 18 bases between. This CDR3 is built from 14 residues. Written as DNA, the CDR3 is TGTGCCGCGGAGGGGACCCCCCCGAACTATGGCTACACCTTC. Residues: CAAEGTPPNYGYTF.

V gene TRBV9 combines with J gene TRBJ1-4, with 10 bases lining up with TRBD1. Trimming removed 4 bases from V and 9 bases from J; junction bases left unmatched: 6. The CDR3 covers 14 residues. Germline V CDR1 and CDR2: SGDLS, YYNGEE. CDR3 in amino acids: CASSPTGGEKKLFF. CDR3 DNA: TGTGCCAGCAGCCCGACAGGGGGCGAAAAAAAACTGTTTTTT. The entire variable domain, with the rest obtained from reference TRBV9 and TRBJ1-4, is as follows: DSGVTQTPKHLITATGQRVTLRCSPRSGDLSVYWYQQSLDQGLQFLIQYYNGEERAKGNILERFSAQQFPDLHSELNLSSLELGDSALYFCASSPTGGEKKLFFGSGTQLSVL.

V gene TRBV9 combines with J gene TRBJ1-1, with D perhaps matching TRBD1 (5 bases). There are 16 residues in the CDR3. V lost 0 bases and J lost 5, with 17 bases in between. Germline assignment: CDR1 SGDLS and CDR2 YYNGEE. The CDR3 region has the DNA TGTGCCAGCAGCGTAGCTCCGGGGGTCGTAGGTACTGAAGCTTTCTTT. Its translation: CASSVAPGVVGTEAFF.

The chain uses TRBV6-4 and TRBJ1-1, with 10 positions matching TRBD1. From germline, CDR1 is MRHNA and CDR2 SNTAGT. This CDR3 has 15 residues. V lost 0 bases and J lost 5; bases outside the gene matches: 3. The CDR3 nucleotides read TGTGCCAGCAGTGACTCGGGGACAGGGGTTACTGAAGCTTTCTTT. This sequence encodes CASSDSGTGVTEAFF.

V gene TRBV19 combines with J gene TRBJ2-3; D unresolved. CDR1 and CDR2 (germline): LNHDA, SQIVND (reference sequence). The ends were cut back, 6 bases at V and 0 bases at J, with 10 bases in the middle. The CDR3 totals 14 residues. The CDR3 DNA reads TGTGCCAGTAGAGTAACCACTAGCACAGATACGCAGTATTTT. Its protein is CASRVTTSTDTQYF.

This rearrangement joins TRBV18 to TRBJ2-7; TRBD1 might be the D (5 bases). The V end was cut by 2 bases, the J end by 2 bases, with 19 bases between. This CDR3 has 17 amino acids. The germline CDR1 and CDR2 sequences are KGHSH and LQKENI. CDR3 sequence: CASSPNAPGAQTYEQYF. CDR3 nucleotides: TGTGCCAGCTCACCAAATGCGCCTGGGGCCCAAACCTACGAGCAGTACTTC.

The chain carries TRBV28 and TRBJ1-1, with D uncertain. The V and J ends lost 2 bases and 3 bases respectively, with 16 bases between them. The CDR3 is 16 amino acids. From germline, CDR1 is MDHEN and CDR2 SYDVKM. The CDR3 loop reads CASSLGPRSVDTEAFF. CDR3 in DNA: TGTGCCAGCAGTTTAGGCCCGAGGTCTGTGGACACTGAAGCTTTCTTT.

The gene calls are TRBV2 and TRBJ2-3; D is perhaps TRBD2 (6 bases). With 7 bases removed from V and 0 bases from J, the gap between germline ends came to 11 bases. The V gene's germline CDR1 is SNHLY and CDR2 FYNNEI. The CDR3 has 14 residues. The CDR3 coding sequence is TGTGCCAGCACCCCGGGGACTAGCACAGATACGCAGTATTTT. Residues: CASTPGTSTDTQYF.

CDR3 DNA: TGTGCCAGCAGGGGACCCCGGGACAGGGTGAATTCACCCCTCCACTTT. Its translation is CASRGPRDRVNSPLHF. The V call is TRBV6-6, the J call TRBJ1-6, with 9 bases lining up with TRBD1. The CDR3 length is 16 residues. After removal of 6 bases from V and 7 bases from J, the junction contained 10 bases not matched to a gene. CDR1 is MNHNY and CDR2 is SVGAGI in the germline V gene (reference sequence).

The V and J genes are TRBV6-6 and TRBJ1-2; the D gene is possibly TRBD1 (6 bases). The CDR3 covers 14 residues. Trimming removed 5 bases at V and 6 bases at J, with 16 bases between. Looked up from germline, CDR1 is MNHNY and CDR2 is SVGAGI (reference sequence). CDR3 nucleotide sequence: TGTGCCAGCAGTCCCCGGGGGGGCTTGAATGGCTACACCTTC. Translated, it gives CASSPRGGLNGYTF.